The rows below give T cell receptor beta chains drawn from one sample of a study of metastatic and nonmetastatic thyroid tumors. From the PCR reads, TCRdb re-called clones with MiXCR. The sample shows tens of thousands of clones, about 15% of them seen only once. Sequenced sample: blood. The receptors shown here come from a female donor with papillary thyroid cancer or a benign thyroid nodule (not recorded which). Some clones in this sample may be carry-over from other donors' samples. The CDR3 runs from the conserved cysteine through the conserved F or W. Some rows have no size entry. The others give once, few or many, or a class for an expanded clone.

many	TRBV12-3/TRBV12-4	TRBJ2-1	CASSLGRGLAGGQEQFF
.	TRBV11-3	TRBJ2-7	CASSLGVGPQSSEQYF
few	TRBV24-1	TRBJ2-7	CATSDSVTGAVEQYF
many	TRBV11-2	TRBJ2-3	CASRYGQGSDTQYF
.	TRBV20-1	TRBJ2-3	CSARWSADTQYF
medium-sized	TRBV28	TRBJ2-7	CASSVTGVLYEQYF
many	TRBV6-2/TRBV6-3	TRBJ2-5	CASRFSPFQGREETQYF
few	TRBV28	TRBJ2-7	CASSLRGQSLYEQYF
many	TRBV16	TRBJ2-3	CASSQVGSTDTQYF
many	TRBV10-3	TRBJ2-2	CAISNRVDTGELFF
many	TRBV28	TRBJ1-2	CASTQGGTGGIGYTF
medium-sized	TRBV6-2/TRBV6-3	TRBJ2-7	CASSYSPYEQYF
few	TRBV6-1	TRBJ2-1	CASSQEDGRVINEQFF
.	TRBV3-1	TRBJ1-1	CASSQPGQVAEAFF
many	TRBV6-2/TRBV6-3	TRBJ2-1	CASSPTHNEQFF
many	TRBV28	TRBJ1-2	CASRLRANYGYTF
few	TRBV2	TRBJ2-5	CASSYPWDLEETQYF
many	TRBV7-2	TRBJ2-5	CASSNTPGALQETQYF
many	TRBV11-1	TRBJ2-3	CASRPPVAGVVPDTQYF
many	TRBV2	TRBJ2-2	CASSDGRASGRAGTGELFF
few	TRBV5-1	TRBJ2-3	CSSSFGGASTDTQYF
many	TRBV7-9	TRBJ1-2	CASSSLTGNGGYTF
few	TRBV10-3	TRBJ1-1	CAISESTGGRNTEAFF
many	TRBV7-9	TRBJ2-3	CASSFLSGLTDTQYF
.	TRBV20-1	TRBJ2-7	CSARGRRQFYEQYF
few	TRBV6-1	TRBJ1-1	CASRWENTEAFF
many	TRBV2	TRBJ2-7	CASSEASPGLAGDEQYF
many	TRBV28	TRBJ1-5	CASSFLARLSNQPQHF
.	TRBV20-1	TRBJ2-3	CSAKTPGLETDTQYF
.	TRBV20-1	TRBJ2-3	CSAQSGSYSTDTQYF
many	TRBV10-3	TRBJ2-5	CAISGSNKETQYF
medium-sized	TRBV12-3/TRBV12-4	TRBJ2-7	CASSSGELYEQYF
many	TRBV2	TRBJ1-6	CASIDLDGIGSPLHF
many	TRBV7-2	TRBJ2-1	CASSLGPLPYNEQFF
many	TRBV5-5	TRBJ2-7	CASRQGTNYEQYF
many	TRBV5-4	TRBJ2-7	CASSFLQGVPYEQYF
.	TRBV12-3/TRBV12-4	TRBJ1-6	CASSLGLTEGSPLHF
.	TRBV5-6	TRBJ2-1	CASSFRGNEQFF
.	TRBV27	TRBJ2-1	CASSTCVQGDNEQFF
.	TRBV20-1	TRBJ2-7	CSARNFGTGIYEQYF
many	TRBV29-1	TRBJ1-5	CSVRTGVEQPQHF
.	TRBV6-1	TRBJ1-1	CASMTSTIRTEAFF
many	TRBV6-1	TRBJ1-5	CATQIVTGGQPQHF
many	TRBV19	TRBJ1-2	CASRSIGSGYGYTF
few	TRBV28	TRBJ2-1	CASSPWTSGGGQFF
.	TRBV9	TRBJ1-2	CATSVAWHGLYGYTF
many	TRBV29-1	TRBJ2-7	CSGLIVGEQYF
medium-sized	TRBV18	TRBJ2-7	CASSPDRQGTNTQYF